This entry lists 14 T cell receptor beta chains sequenced from one sample in a study of siplizumab effects on memory and regulatory T cells. The repertoire was sequenced with immunoSEQ multiplex PCR; TCRdb's copy has only in-frame clones and lacks some. The profile shows around 100,000 clones, around 93% of them singletons. The sample comprised non-Treg CD4+ T cells sorted from blood. The receptors here all came from a human donor in good health.

This rearrangement joins TRBV4-2 to TRBJ2-1; D possibly uses TRBD1 or TRBD2 (5 bases each). From germline, CDR1 is LGHNA and CDR2 YNFKEQ. The ends were cut back, 5 bases at V and 4 bases at J, with 15 bases in the middle. This CDR3 is built from 15 residues. CDR3 amino acids: CASSIYGKGYNEQFF. For the CDR3, the DNA is TGTGCCAGCAGCATATACGGGAAGGGGTACAATGAGCAGTTCTTC.

This chain connects TRBV4-2 to TRBJ2-7, with TRBD2 matching over 8 bases. The CDR3 is 16 amino acids. Germline-derived CDR1 and CDR2 are LGHNA and YNFKEQ. Losses at the gene ends were 3 bases for V and 2 bases for J; bases not matched to a gene: 9. The CDR3, as DNA: TGTGCCAGCAGCCAGACCCGTAGCGGGACCGCCTACGAGCAGTACTTC. The encoded protein is CASSQTRSGTAYEQYF.

This clone has only a few counts. This rearrangement joins TRBV27 to TRBJ2-1; no definite D call. CDR3 length: 13 residues. V lost 3 bases and J 7 bases, leaving 10 bases between the germline ends. The germline V gene encodes CDR1 MNHEY and CDR2 SMNVEV (reference sequence). The CDR3 region has the DNA TGTGCCAGCAGTTTTGTAGAAGGAAATGAGCAGTTCTTC. Translation gives CASSFVEGNEQFF.

J is TRBJ1-2 and V is TRBV30; D ambiguous. This CDR3 spans 12 amino acids. Germline CDR1 and CDR2: GTSNPN and SVGIG (reference sequence). The CDR3 sequence: CAGRDGVRGYTF. In nucleotides, the CDR3 is TGTGCGGGGAGGGATGGCGTACGCGGCTACACCTTC. The complete variable domain, with remaining parts taken from reference TRBV30 and TRBJ1-2, reads SQTIHQWPATLVQPVGSPLSLECTVEGTSNPNLYWYRQAAGRGLQLLFYSVGIGQISSEVPQNLSASRPQDRQFILSSKKLLLSDSGFYLCAGRDGVRGYTFGSGTRLTVV.

The chain recombines TRBV5-6 with TRBJ2-5; D unclear. The germline V gene encodes CDR1 SGHDT and CDR2 YYEEEE. The V end was cut by 0 bases, the J end by 5 bases, with 8 bases between. This CDR3 is 13 amino acids long. CDR3 sequence: CASSLVVSETQYF. The CDR3 coding sequence is TGTGCCAGCAGCTTGGTCGTCTCGGAGACCCAGTACTTC.

The J gene is TRBJ2-1, the V gene TRBV5-1; D gene ambiguous. The CDR3 spans 13 residues. Trimming cost V 6 bases and J 7 bases, with 14 bases left between them. Germline CDR1 and CDR2: SGHRS and YFSETQ. The CDR3, as DNA: TGCGCCAGCACCATCTCTTTTGGGAATGAGCAGTTCTTC. Protein sequence: CASTISFGNEQFF.

The J gene is TRBJ1-1, the V gene TRBV28; TRBD1 is a possible D gene (5 bases). This CDR3 is 16 amino acids long. The germline CDR1 and CDR2 sequences are MDHEN and SYDVKM. V lost 7 bases to trimming and J lost 0 bases, with 18 bases between them. The CDR3 nucleotides are TGTGCCAGCACCATGGGGGGGTCCGGAATGAACACTGAAGCTTTCTTT. Translation: CASTMGGSGMNTEAFF.

This chain links TRBV4-1 with TRBJ1-5; D unresolved. The CDR3 sequence is 16 residues long. Germline values: CDR1 MGHRA, CDR2 YSYEKL. The V end lost 0 bases, the J end lost 2 bases, and 11 bases lay between the germline ends. CDR3 sequence (DNA): TGCGCCAGCAGCCAAGAGGGAGCCGTCCGCAATCAGCCCCAGCATTTT. It translates to CASSQEGAVRNQPQHF.

The chain carries TRBV15 and TRBJ2-5, with D maybe TRBD2 (6 bases). Trimming pared 8 bases from V and 4 bases from J, leaving 17 bases between. Germline CDR1 and CDR2: LNHNV and YYDKDF (reference sequence). The CDR3 has 14 residues. CDR3 amino acids: CATLDRSAGETQYF. DNA of the CDR3: TGTGCCACCTTAGACCGATCAGCGGGAGAGACCCAGTACTTC. The variable domain in full, completed from reference TRBV15 and TRBJ2-5, reads DAMVIQNPRYQVTQFGKPVTLSCSQTLNHNVMYWYQQKSSQAPKLLFHYYDKDFNNEADTPDNFQSRRPNTSFCFLDIRSPGLGDTAMYLCATLDRSAGETQYFGPGTRLLVL.

This chain uses TRBV2 with TRBJ1-2; no firm D call. Trimming took 3 bases from V and 5 from J, leaving 7 bases between them. Looked up from germline, CDR1 is SNHLY and CDR2 is FYNNEI. This CDR3 is built from 12 residues. CDR3 loop: CASSDRRYGYTF. The CDR3 DNA follows: TGTGCCAGCAGTGACAGGAGATATGGCTACACCTTC.

V and J are TRBV23-1 and TRBJ2-7; D remains unclear. TRBV23-1 carries the ORF label, with uncertain function. V lost 0 bases and J 1 base, leaving 13 bases between the germline ends. This CDR3 region has 16 residues. CDR3 in amino acids: CASSQSFRTGSYEQYF. The CDR3 DNA follows: TGCGCCAGCAGTCAATCCTTCCGGACCGGATCCTACGAGCAGTACTTC.

The chain links TRBV18 to TRBJ2-5, with no clear D. Between the trimmed V and J ends, which lost 0 bases and 5 bases, there was a span of 10 bases. The CDR3 loop spans 14 amino acids. Germline lookup yields CDR1 KGHSH and CDR2 LQKENI. CDR3 region: CASSPPTPRETQYF. CDR3 DNA sequence: TGTGCCAGCTCACCACCCACCCCACGGGAGACCCAGTACTTC.

The genes are TRBV28 and TRBJ1-4; 8 bases fit TRBD1. The CDR3 has 14 amino acids. In germline, CDR1 is MDHEN, CDR2 SYDVKM. V was pared by 6 bases and J by 6 bases, with 6 bases of the junction left unmatched. The CDR3 here is CASRAQGQDEKLFF. The DNA for the CDR3 is TGTGCCAGCAGGGCCCAGGGACAGGATGAAAAACTGTTTTTT.

The V and J genes are TRBV7-2 and TRBJ2-3; D not certain. This CDR3 comprises 13 residues. V lost 4 bases, J lost 5 bases, and 10 bases lay in between. The germline gives CDR1 SGHTA, CDR2 FQGNSA. The CDR3: CASSSPSLDTQYF. DNA of the CDR3: TGTGCCAGCAGCTCCCCCTCTCTAGATACGCAGTATTTT.